This T cell receptor beta chain appears in the sequencing data of a study of blood T cell repertoires in COVID-19. From germline, CDR1 is MDHEN and CDR2 SYDVKM. Trimming left V 5 bases short and J 5 bases short, with 9 bases between. The CDR3 consists of 12 residues. Here immunoSEQ multiplex PCR was the method, and the copy in TCRdb shows in-frame clones only, minus some. Among about 45,000 clones listed, approximately 80% were seen once. V is TRBV28 and J is TRBJ1-2; the D is unclear. Material: peripheral blood. The receptor comes from a man aged 65-85 years with acute or convalescent COVID-19. The CDR3 is CASSSQFYGYTF. In nucleotides, the CDR3 is TGTGCCAGCAGTAGCCAATTTTATGGCTACACCTTC.